This paragraph covers one T cell receptor (beta chain) sequence. Its antigen is undetermined. This sample was included in a study of monozygotic twins with cystic fibrosis. The protocol was immunoSEQ multiplex PCR, while the TCRdb copy is restricted to in-frame clones and leaves out a portion. The table has 25,000 to 40,000 clones, about 96% seen once. From germline, CDR1 is PRHDT and CDR2 FYEKMQ (reference sequence). The CDR3 spans 16 residues. V dropped 2 bases and J dropped 1 base, with 14 bases sitting between them. Study conclusions and caveats: Monozygotic CF twins shared more identical nucleotide clonotypes than unrelated patients.

Sequencing input: blood. The chain couples TRBV13 to TRBJ1-1; D ambiguous. This receptor was taken from a girl under 10 years old with cystic fibrosis. CDR3 in DNA: TGTGCCAGCAGCTTAAGGAAAGGACGGTCGAACACTGAAGCTTTCTTT. Amino acid sequence: CASSLRKGRSNTEAFF.